This T cell receptor (beta chain) was captured in a study of T cell responses to AZD1222 COVID-19 vaccine. Regarding the study as a whole: A mostly white British donor set with more females was recruited, and clonal diversity was possibly underestimated. Repertoires were sampled only after the peak T cell response. Spike-wide coverage was observed for vaccine-associated CD4 TCRs, with dominant responses at 160-218 and 743-854. Variant regions that are unmutated are reportedly the target of nearly half of spike-specific TCRs.

As regards this clone: Its specificity is not known.

The CDR3 covers 17 residues. Germline lookup yields CDR1 MDHEN and CDR2 SYDVKM. The junction had 7 bases not matched to a gene; V was cut back by 3 bases and J by 0 bases. Generated by immunoSEQ multiplex PCR, the TCRdb table keeps only in-frame clones and is missing some. Among over 100,000 clones listed, just over 90% were seen once. The clonotype originates from an adult in good health. V is TRBV28 and J is TRBJ2-2; 7 bases align to TRBD1. The sequenced sample was peripheral blood, obtained on day 0 of AZD1222 vaccination. CDR3 sequence: CASSFQTGNANTGELFF. Here the CDR3 DNA reads TGTGCCAGCAGTTTCCAGACAGGGAACGCGAACACCGGGGAGCTGTTTTTT.